A selection of T cell receptor beta chains follows, all from one sample in a study of CD8 T cells in ankylosing spondylitis. TCRdb re-called the 5' RACE reads through MiXCR, storing one row per CDR3 protein. The sample holds about 750,000 distinct CDR3 sequences; around 17% are singletons and the top ten take around 19%. Input material: blood, either unsorted or a sorted T cell fraction (not recorded which). Receptors originate from a male donor with ankylosing spondylitis. CDR3s leave out the opening cysteine and the closing phenylalanine or tryptophan.

J gene	V gene	CDR3 protein
TRBJ2-1	TRBV5-1	ASSSASGRVVSEQF
TRBJ1-1	TRBV4-1	ASSPSPAGDGEAF
TRBJ2-3	TRBV10-1	ASSERGTGIGTDTQY
TRBJ2-5	TRBV6-1	ASSVRPQVETQY
TRBJ1-6	TRBV5-1	ASSAGTVYNSPLH
TRBJ2-6	TRBV4-2	ASSQSGVDGANVLT
TRBJ2-7	TRBV7-2	ASSLGLARSYEQY
TRBJ2-1	TRBV4-2	ASSHLLRERDEQF
TRBJ2-1	TRBV10-3	ATADRTEGEQF
TRBJ1-1	TRBV12-3/TRBV12-4	ASSFLEAGTEAF
TRBJ1-6	TRBV6-4	ASSAGPLH
TRBJ2-7	TRBV6-2/TRBV6-3	ASRITGTTYEQY
TRBJ2-5	TRBV9	ASSVGAQETQY
TRBJ1-1	TRBV12-3/TRBV12-4	ASNGGGIKAF
TRBJ2-7	TRBV6-5	ASSYGREDYEQY
TRBJ2-3	TRBV29-1	SVVGGLAGVASDTQY
TRBJ2-7	TRBV7-9	ASSQGTGGDYEQY
TRBJ1-5	TRBV7-2	ASSLASVQPQH
TRBJ1-1	TRBV7-8	ASSLGNRPTGNTEAF
TRBJ2-7	TRBV18	ASSPSNSYEQY
TRBJ2-7	TRBV9	ASSVEWTSGANEQY
TRBJ1-2	TRBV7-9	ASSVGQGDSGYT
TRBJ2-1	TRBV7-3	ASSQAGGGNEQF
TRBJ1-2	TRBV7-9	ASSLAEDYGYT
TRBJ2-1	TRBV20-1	SARAFQREALGQF
TRBJ1-4	TRBV12-3/TRBV12-4	ASMLWGGEKLF
TRBJ2-1	TRBV2	ASPLRGAGEQF
TRBJ2-3	TRBV6-5	ASSYQGTDTQY
TRBJ2-5	TRBV7-2	ASSTWTGGTETQY
TRBJ2-7	TRBV28	ASTNGRGAPYEQY
TRBJ2-5	TRBV2	ASSDSREETQY
TRBJ2-7	TRBV29-1	SVEGDRGLEQY
TRBJ1-5	TRBV6-2/TRBV6-3	ASSPKRVGQPQH
TRBJ2-7	TRBV12-3/TRBV12-4	ASSLVGQGGNEQY
TRBJ1-2	TRBV10-2	ASSEGGSYGYT
TRBJ1-2	TRBV5-1	ASSQEGTGGNYGYT
TRBJ2-3	TRBV5-1	ASRGDRASADTQY
TRBJ2-7	TRBV4-3	ASSQVWDRGEQY
TRBJ2-1	TRBV12-3/TRBV12-4	ASSLMSGGGAGNEQF
TRBJ2-7	TRBV28	ASSLGLPEWTSYEQY
TRBJ2-1	TRBV7-9	ASSLVMGGPYNEQF